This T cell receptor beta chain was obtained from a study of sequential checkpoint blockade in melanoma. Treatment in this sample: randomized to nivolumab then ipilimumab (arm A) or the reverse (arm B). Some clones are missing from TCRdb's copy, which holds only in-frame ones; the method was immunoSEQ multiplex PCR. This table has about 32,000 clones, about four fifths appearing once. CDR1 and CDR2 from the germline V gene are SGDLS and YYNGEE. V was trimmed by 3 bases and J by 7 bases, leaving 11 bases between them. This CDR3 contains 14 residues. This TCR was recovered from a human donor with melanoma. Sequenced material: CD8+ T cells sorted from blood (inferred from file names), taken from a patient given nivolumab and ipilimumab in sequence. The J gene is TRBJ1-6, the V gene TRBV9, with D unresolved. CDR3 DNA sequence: TGTGCCAGCAGCGAATCAATTAGCAATTCACCCCTCCACTTT. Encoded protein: CASSESISNSPLHF.